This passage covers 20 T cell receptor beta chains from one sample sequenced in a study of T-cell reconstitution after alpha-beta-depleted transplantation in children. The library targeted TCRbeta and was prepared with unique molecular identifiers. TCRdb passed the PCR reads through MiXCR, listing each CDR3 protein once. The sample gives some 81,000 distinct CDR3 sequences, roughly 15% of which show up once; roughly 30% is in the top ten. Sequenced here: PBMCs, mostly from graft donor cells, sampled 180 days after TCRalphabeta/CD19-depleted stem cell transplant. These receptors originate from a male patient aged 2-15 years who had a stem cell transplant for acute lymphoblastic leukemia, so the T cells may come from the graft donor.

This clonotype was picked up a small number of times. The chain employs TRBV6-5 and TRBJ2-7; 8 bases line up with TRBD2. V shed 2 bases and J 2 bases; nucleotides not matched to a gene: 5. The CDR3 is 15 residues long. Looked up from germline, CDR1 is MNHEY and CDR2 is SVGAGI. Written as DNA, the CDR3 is TGTGCCAGCAGTTACAGGCGGGGGGATCCCTACGAGCAGTACTTC. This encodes CASSYRRGDPYEQYF.

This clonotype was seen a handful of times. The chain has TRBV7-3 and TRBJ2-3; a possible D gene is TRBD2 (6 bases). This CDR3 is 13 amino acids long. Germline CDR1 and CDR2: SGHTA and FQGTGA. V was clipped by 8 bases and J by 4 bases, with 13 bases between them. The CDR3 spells CASARGGADTQYF. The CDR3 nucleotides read TGTGCCAGCGCCCGGGGCGGGGCAGATACGCAGTATTTT.

The CDR3 sequence: CASSLPTGISEATYTDTQYF. The CDR3 coding sequence is TGCGCCAGCAGCCTCCCGACAGGGATTAGCGAAGCCACCTACACAGATACGCAGTATTTT. The gene calls are TRBV5-1 and TRBJ2-3; 7 bases agree with TRBD1. V dropped 4 bases and J dropped 2; count of bases not matched to a gene: 22. The CDR3 consists of 20 residues. Germline V gene sequence: CDR1 SGHRS, CDR2 YFSETQ.

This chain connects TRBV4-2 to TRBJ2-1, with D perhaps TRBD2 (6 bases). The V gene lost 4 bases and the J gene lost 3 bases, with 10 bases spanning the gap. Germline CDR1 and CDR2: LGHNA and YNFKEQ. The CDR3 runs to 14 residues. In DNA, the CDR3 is TGTGCCAGCAGCCTTAGCGGCAGCTACAATGAGCAGTTCTTC. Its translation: CASSLSGSYNEQFF.

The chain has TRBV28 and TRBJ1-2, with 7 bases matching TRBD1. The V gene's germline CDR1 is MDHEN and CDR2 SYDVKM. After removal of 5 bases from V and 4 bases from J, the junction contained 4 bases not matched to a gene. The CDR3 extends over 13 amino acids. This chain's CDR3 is CASSTRQGYGYTF. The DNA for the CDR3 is TGTGCCAGCAGTACCCGACAGGGCTATGGCTACACCTTC.

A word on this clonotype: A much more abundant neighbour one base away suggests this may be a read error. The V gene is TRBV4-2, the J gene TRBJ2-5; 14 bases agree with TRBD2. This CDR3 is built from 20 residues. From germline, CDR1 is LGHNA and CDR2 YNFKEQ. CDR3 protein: CASSPVLTSGRARYQETQHF. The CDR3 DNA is TGTGCCAGCAGCCCCGTTCTGACTAGCGGGAGGGCCAGGTACCAAGAGACCCAGCACTTC.

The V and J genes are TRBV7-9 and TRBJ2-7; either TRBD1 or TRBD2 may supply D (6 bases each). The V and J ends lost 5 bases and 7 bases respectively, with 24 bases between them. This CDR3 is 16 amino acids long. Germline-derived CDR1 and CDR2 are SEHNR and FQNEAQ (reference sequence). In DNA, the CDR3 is TGTGCCAGCAGCCCTTTACAGGGAGGCCCGCTAGGAGAGCAGTACTTC. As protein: CASSPLQGGPLGEQYF.

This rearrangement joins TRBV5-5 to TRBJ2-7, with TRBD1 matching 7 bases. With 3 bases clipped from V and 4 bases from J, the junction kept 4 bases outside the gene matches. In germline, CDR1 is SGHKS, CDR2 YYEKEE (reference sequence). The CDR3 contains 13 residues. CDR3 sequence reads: CASSYDREYEQYF. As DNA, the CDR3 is TGTGCCAGCAGCTATGACAGGGAATACGAGCAGTACTTC. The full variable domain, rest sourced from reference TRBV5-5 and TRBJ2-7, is DAGVTQSPTHLIKTRGQQVTLRCSPISGHKSVSWYQQVLGQGPQFIFQYYEKEERGRGNFPDRFSARQFPNYSSELNVNALLLGDSALYLCASSYDREYEQYFGPGTRLTVT.

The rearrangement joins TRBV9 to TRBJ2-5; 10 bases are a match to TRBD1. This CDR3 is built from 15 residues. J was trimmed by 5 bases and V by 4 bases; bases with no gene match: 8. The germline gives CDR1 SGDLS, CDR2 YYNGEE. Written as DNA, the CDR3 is TGTGCCAGCAGCATCCGGGACAGGGGATCGGAGACCCAGTACTTC. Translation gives CASSIRDRGSETQYF.

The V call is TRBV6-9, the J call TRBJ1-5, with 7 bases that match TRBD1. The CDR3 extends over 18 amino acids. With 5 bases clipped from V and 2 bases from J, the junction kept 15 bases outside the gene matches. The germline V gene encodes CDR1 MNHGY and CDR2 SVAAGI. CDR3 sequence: CASSPKRQGAGGNQPQHF. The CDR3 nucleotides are TGTGCCAGCAGTCCCAAACGACAGGGAGCGGGGGGCAATCAGCCCCAGCATTTT.

The CDR3 reads CASSFGPQRFF. For the CDR3, the DNA is TGTGCCAGCAGTTTCGGCCCTCAACGGTTCTTC. The chain uses TRBV27 and TRBJ2-1; D call uncertain. The CDR3 covers 11 residues. From germline, CDR1 is MNHEY and CDR2 SMNVEV (reference sequence). The V gene lost 3 bases and the J gene lost 15 bases, with 12 bases spanning the gap.

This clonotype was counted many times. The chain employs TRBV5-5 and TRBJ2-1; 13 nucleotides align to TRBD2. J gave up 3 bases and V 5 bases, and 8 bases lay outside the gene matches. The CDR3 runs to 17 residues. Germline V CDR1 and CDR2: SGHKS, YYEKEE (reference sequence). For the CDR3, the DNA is TGTGCCAGCAGAAATGGGACTAGCGGGACCTACTACAATGAGCAGTTCTTC. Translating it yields CASRNGTSGTYYNEQFF.

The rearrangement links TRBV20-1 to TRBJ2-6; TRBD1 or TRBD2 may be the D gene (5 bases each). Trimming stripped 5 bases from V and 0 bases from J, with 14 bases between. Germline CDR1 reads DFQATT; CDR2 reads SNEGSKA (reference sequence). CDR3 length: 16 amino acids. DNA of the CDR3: TGCAGTGCTTCCCCGGGGCCTAGCTCTGGGGCCAACGTCCTGACTTTC. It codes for CSASPGPSSGANVLTF.

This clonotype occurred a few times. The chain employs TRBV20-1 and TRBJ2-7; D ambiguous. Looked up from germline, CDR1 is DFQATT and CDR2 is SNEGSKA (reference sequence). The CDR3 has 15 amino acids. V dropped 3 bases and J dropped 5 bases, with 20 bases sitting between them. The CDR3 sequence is CSARSLPPPVNEQYF. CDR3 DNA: TGCAGTGCTAGGAGTTTGCCTCCTCCAGTCAACGAGCAGTACTTC.

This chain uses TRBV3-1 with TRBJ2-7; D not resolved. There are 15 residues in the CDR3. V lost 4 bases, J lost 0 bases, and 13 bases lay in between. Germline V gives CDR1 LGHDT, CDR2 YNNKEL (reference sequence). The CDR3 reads CASSPWPTSSYEQYF. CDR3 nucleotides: TGTGCCAGCAGCCCTTGGCCGACGAGCTCCTACGAGCAGTACTTC.

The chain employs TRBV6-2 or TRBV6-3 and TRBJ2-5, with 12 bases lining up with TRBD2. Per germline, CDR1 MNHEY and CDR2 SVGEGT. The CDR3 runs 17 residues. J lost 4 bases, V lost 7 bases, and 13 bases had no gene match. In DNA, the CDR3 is TGTGCCAGCATAGCCGGACTAGCGGGGCCGGTGGTAGAGACCCAGTACTTC. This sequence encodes CASIAGLAGPVVETQYF.

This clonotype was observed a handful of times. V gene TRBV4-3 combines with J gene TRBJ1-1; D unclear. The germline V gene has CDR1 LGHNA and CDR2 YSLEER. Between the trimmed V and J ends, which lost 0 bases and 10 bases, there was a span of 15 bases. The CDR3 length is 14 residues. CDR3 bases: TGCGCCAGCAGCCAAGACACCGGAATAAGTGTAGCTTTCTTT. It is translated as CASSQDTGISVAFF.

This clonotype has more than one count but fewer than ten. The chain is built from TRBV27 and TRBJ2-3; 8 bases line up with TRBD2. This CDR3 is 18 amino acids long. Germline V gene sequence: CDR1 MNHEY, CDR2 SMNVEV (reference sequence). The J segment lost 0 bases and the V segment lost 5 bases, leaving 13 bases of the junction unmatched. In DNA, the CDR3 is TGTGCCAGCAGTAAGAGACTAGCGAGGAGATCTAGCACAGATACGCAGTATTTT. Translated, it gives CASSKRLARRSSTDTQYF.

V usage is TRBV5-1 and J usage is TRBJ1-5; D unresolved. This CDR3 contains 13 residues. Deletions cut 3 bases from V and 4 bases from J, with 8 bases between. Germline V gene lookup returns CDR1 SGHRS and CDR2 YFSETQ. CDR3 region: CASSSDGNQPQHF. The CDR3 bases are TGCGCCAGCAGCTCCGACGGGAATCAGCCCCAGCATTTT.

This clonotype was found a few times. In nucleotides, the CDR3 is TGTGCCAGCAGCTTAGACGGGGGCGGGGGAGATACGCAGTATTTT. It encodes CASSLDGGGGDTQYF. J is TRBJ2-3 and V is TRBV7-6; maybe TRBD2 (7 bases). Per germline, CDR1 SGHVS and CDR2 FNYEAQ. This CDR3 has 15 residues. Trimming left V 1 base short and J 5 bases short, with 13 bases between.